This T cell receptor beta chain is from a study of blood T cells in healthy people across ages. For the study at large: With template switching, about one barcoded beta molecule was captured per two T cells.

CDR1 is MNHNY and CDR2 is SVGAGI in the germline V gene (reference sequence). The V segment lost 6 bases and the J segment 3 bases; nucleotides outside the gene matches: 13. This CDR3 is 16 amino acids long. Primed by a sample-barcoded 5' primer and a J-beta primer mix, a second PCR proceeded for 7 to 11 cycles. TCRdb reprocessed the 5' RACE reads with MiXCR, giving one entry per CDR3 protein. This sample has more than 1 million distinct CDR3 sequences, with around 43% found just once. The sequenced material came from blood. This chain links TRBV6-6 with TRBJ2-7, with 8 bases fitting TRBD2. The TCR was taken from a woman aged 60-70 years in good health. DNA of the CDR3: TGTGCCAGCAGGACGGGGGGGGCGAGTGGTAGCTACGAGCAGTACTTC. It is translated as CASRTGGASGSYEQYF.